The 18 T cell receptor beta chains listed next were all sequenced from one sample in a study of cytomegalovirus exposure and HLA in healthy donors (dated by TCRdb to between 2016 and 2019). To prepare the library, the immunoSEQ multiplex PCR assay was applied. For the multiplex PCR, a mixture combining 60 forward primers for TCR Vbeta segments and 13 reverse primers for TCR Jbeta segments was used. Not all clones reach the TCRdb copy of this immuneACCESS table, which keeps in-frame sequences only. Checked studies attribute under half of the gap to unresolved V genes and leave the rest unexplained. The sample's table covers 95,000 to 150,000 clones. The ten largest clones capture approximately 1% of the sample. Sequences were obtained from PBMCs. The receptors derive from a man younger than 35 in good health and CMV-seronegative.

The V call is TRBV30, the J call TRBJ2-5; tentatively, D is TRBD2 (6 bases). Trimming took 4 bases from V and 4 from J, leaving 13 bases between them. Looked up from germline, CDR1 is GTSNPN and CDR2 is SVGIG (reference sequence). The CDR3 spans 13 residues. CDR3: CAWNWLGGETQYF. The CDR3 DNA reads as TGTGCCTGGAACTGGTTGGGGGGAGAGACCCAGTACTTC.

CDR3 DNA: TGCAGCGTTAAGGGGACTCTACTGCACGAGCAGTACTTC. As protein: CSVKGTLLHEQYF. This chain links TRBV29-1 with TRBJ2-5; tentatively, D is TRBD2 (6 bases). The J call may not be correct, given that the DNA end is closer to TRBJ2-7. This CDR3 region has 13 residues. Germline-derived CDR1 and CDR2 are SQVTM and ANQGSEA.

This chain uses TRBV7-9 with TRBJ1-6; D gene uncertain. The CDR3 loop spans 13 amino acids. From germline, CDR1 is SEHNR and CDR2 FQNEAQ (reference sequence). V lost 0 bases, J lost 10 bases, and 7 bases lay in between. This CDR3 is CASSLAEGSPLHF. The CDR3 nucleotides read TGTGCCAGCAGCTTAGCTGAGGGATCACCCCTCCACTTT. The full variable domain, its missing parts supplied by reference TRBV7-9 and TRBJ1-6, is DTGVSQNPRHKITKRGQNVTFRCDPISEHNRLYWYRQTLGQGPEFLTYFQNEAQLEKSRLLSDRFSAERPKGSFSTLEIQRTEQGDSAMYLCASSLAEGSPLHFGNGTRLTVT.

The rearrangement links TRBV6-1 to TRBJ2-4; 7 bases are shared with TRBD1. The CDR3 has 15 amino acids. With V trimmed by 7 bases and J by 9 bases, 15 bases remained unmatched. Germline CDR1 is MNHNS and CDR2 is SASEGT. CDR3 amino acids: CASTERGREGIIQYF. The CDR3 DNA reads TGTGCCAGCACCGAAAGGGGGCGCGAGGGGATCATTCAGTACTTC.

J is TRBJ2-1 and V is TRBV20-1; unclear D gene. Germline-derived CDR1 and CDR2 are DFQATT and SNEGSKA (reference sequence). The CDR3 has 11 residues. V was clipped by 1 base and J by 4 bases, with 2 bases between them. The CDR3 loop reads CSARAYNEQFF. The CDR3 DNA follows: TGCAGTGCTAGAGCGTACAATGAGCAGTTCTTC.

The chain joins TRBV29-1 to TRBJ2-3; possibly TRBD2 for D (6 bases). Germline V gene lookup returns CDR1 SQVTM and CDR2 ANQGSEA. Between the trimmed V and J ends, which lost 6 bases and 1 base, there was a span of 8 bases. This CDR3 spans 12 amino acids. CDR3 region: CSVGEGTDTQYF. The CDR3 DNA follows: TGCAGCGTGGGGGAGGGCACAGATACGCAGTATTTT.

The genes are TRBV2 and TRBJ1-5; no definite D call. This CDR3 comprises 13 residues. V lost 3 bases and J lost 6, with 9 bases in between. CDR1 and CDR2 from the germline V gene are SNHLY and FYNNEI. CDR3 nucleotides: TGTGCCAGCAGTGATAGGGAGGGTCAGCCCCAGCATTTT. Amino acids: CASSDREGQPQHF.

The chain links TRBV6-8 to TRBJ2-1, with 9 bases aligning to TRBD2. CDR3 length: 19 amino acids. CDR1 MNHGY and CDR2 SAAAGT come from the germline V gene. J was trimmed by 3 bases and V by 0 bases; bases with no gene match: 12. The CDR3 reads CASSYSSGTLAGFYNEQFF. The CDR3 DNA follows: TGTGCCAGCAGTTACTCGTCTGGGACGCTAGCGGGGTTCTACAATGAGCAGTTCTTC.

The V call is TRBV7-9, the J call TRBJ2-1; the D gene is possibly TRBD2 (5 bases). The CDR3 consists of 15 residues. V gave up 5 bases and J gave up 0 bases, with 11 bases separating them. The V gene's germline CDR1 is SEHNR and CDR2 FQNEAQ (reference sequence). CDR3 nucleotide sequence: TGTGCCAGCAGCGGAGGAAAATCCTCCTACAATGAGCAGTTCTTC. This sequence encodes CASSGGKSSYNEQFF.

In regard to this clone: One end of the junction fails to match germline, which may point to a read error. The CDR3 spells CAGRPAGQLNTEAFF. CDR3 sequence (DNA): TGTGCCGGGAGACCAGCGGGACAATTGAACACTGAAGCTTTCTTT. The chain joins TRBV30 to TRBJ1-1; possibly TRBD1 for D (6 bases). The CDR3 runs 15 residues. Germline CDR1 is GTSNPN and CDR2 is SVGIG (reference sequence).

This chain uses TRBV19 with TRBJ1-4; D is undetermined. V lost 11 bases and J 7 bases, leaving 14 bases between the germline ends. The CDR3 is 12 amino acids. The germline V gene has CDR1 LNHDA and CDR2 SQIVND (reference sequence). The CDR3: CAVGGWGEKLFF. Here the CDR3 DNA reads TGTGCCGTCGGAGGGTGGGGTGAAAAACTGTTTTTT.

The chain uses TRBV5-4 and TRBJ1-4; 12 bases align to TRBD1. The junction had 5 bases not matched to a gene; V was cut back by 4 bases and J by 7 bases. The germline V gene encodes CDR1 SGHNT and CDR2 YYREEE (reference sequence). The CDR3 sequence is 15 residues long. CDR3 DNA sequence: TGTGCCAGCAGCGGGACAGGGGGCTTGGGTGAAAAACTGTTTTTT. It is translated as CASSGTGGLGEKLFF.

This rearrangement joins TRBV30 to TRBJ1-1; D is unclear. V gave up 2 bases and J gave up 5 bases, with 12 bases separating them. The CDR3 covers 13 residues. Germline assignment: CDR1 GTSNPN and CDR2 SVGIG (reference sequence). This CDR3 reads CAWSRELGTEAFF. CDR3 in DNA: TGTGCCTGGAGTAGGGAGTTGGGGACTGAAGCTTTCTTT.

V usage is TRBV28 and J usage is TRBJ1-4; tentatively, D is TRBD1 (5 bases). The CDR3 extends over 17 amino acids. V lost 6 bases and J 7 bases, leaving 24 bases between the germline ends. Germline loops: CDR1 MDHEN, CDR2 SYDVKM. The CDR3 here is CASSVSAQGFLREKLFF. CDR3 sequence (DNA): TGTGCCAGCAGCGTCTCCGCCCAGGGCTTTTTACGTGAAAAACTGTTTTTT.

This chain links TRBV11-1 with TRBJ2-3; TRBD2 is a possible D gene (5 bases). Trimming shortened V by 1 base and J by 6 bases, and 11 bases separated the two germline ends. Germline CDR1 is SGHAT and CDR2 is FQDESV (reference sequence). The CDR3 consists of 14 residues. The CDR3 here is CASSLGTVGDTQYF. The CDR3 DNA reads TGTGCCAGCAGCTTAGGGACTGTGGGGGATACGCAGTATTTT.

V usage is TRBV28 and J usage is TRBJ2-7, with D tentatively TRBD2 (6 bases). Germline V gene sequence: CDR1 MDHEN, CDR2 SYDVKM. V was pared by 3 bases and J by 1 base, with 16 bases between. The CDR3 loop spans 16 amino acids. The CDR3 here is CASSLGMAGGSYEQYF. In DNA, the CDR3 is TGTGCCAGCAGTTTGGGGATGGCAGGAGGGTCCTACGAGCAGTACTTC.

V is TRBV9 and J is TRBJ1-1; the D gene is possibly TRBD1 (5 bases). CDR1 is SGDLS and CDR2 is YYNGEE in the germline V gene. This CDR3 comprises 12 residues. With 3 bases removed from V and 6 bases from J, the gap between germline ends came to 9 bases. Here the CDR3 DNA reads TGTGCCAGCAGCGCGGGGGTCGCTGAAGCTTTCTTT. Translated: CASSAGVAEAFF.

V and J are TRBV30 and TRBJ1-1; no reliable D call. From germline, CDR1 is GTSNPN and CDR2 SVGIG (reference sequence). CDR3 length: 13 residues. V was clipped by 0 bases and J by 0 bases, with 5 bases between them. The CDR3 region has the DNA TGTGCCTGGAGTGTCGCTATGAACACTGAAGCTTTCTTT. Its translation is CAWSVAMNTEAFF.